This T cell receptor beta chain was recorded in a study of vaccination effects on CD4 cells after COVID-19. On this clone itself: The antigen is not known.

Germline assignment: CDR1 LGHDT and CDR2 YNNKEL (reference sequence). The V end lost 0 bases, the J end lost 4 bases, and 9 bases lay between the germline ends. The CDR3 extends over 14 amino acids. TCRdb's copy holds only in-frame clones and misses some; the assay was immunoSEQ multiplex PCR. Counted here are 28,000 or so clones, approximately 76% occurring once; the ten biggest clones make up about 10%. ViraFEST assay sequencing came after antigen-specific CD4+ T cells were expanded with viral peptide pools. Culture proceeded for approximately 10 days, and CD4+ T cells were then isolated. All vaccine recipients tested negative for nucleocapsid antibodies and had never contracted SARS-CoV-2 infection.

The chain combines TRBV3-1 (or the pseudogene TRBV3-2) with TRBJ1-2; no definite D call. The clonotype was recovered from a human donor who received a COVID-19 vaccine. The sequences come from CD4+ T cells from PBMCs cultured with SARS-CoV-2 spike peptides, collected before COVID-19 vaccination. The CDR3 DNA sequence: TGTGCCAGCAGCCAAGATTCGGCAGGCTATGGCTACACCTTC. Translating gives CASSQDSAGYGYTF.